What follows is one T cell receptor beta chain and its context. This record comes from a study of TIL therapy for anti-PD-1-resistant metastatic lung cancer. Overall study context: Tumor harvest preceded PD-1/PD-L1 blockade, followed by nivolumab treatment. Median tumor PD-L1 proportion score was 5.5% to 6.5%.

Time point indicated: pre-treatment sample, taken before nivolumab and TIL therapy. The immunoSEQ assay was v3. Sequencing used immunoSEQ multiplex PCR; TCRdb keeps in-frame clones, though not all of them. The sample has about 46,000 clones; 65% to 90% are singletons. The CDR3 is 14 amino acids. Trimming left V 5 bases short and J 6 bases short, with 14 bases between. Germline assignment: CDR1 SGHTA and CDR2 FQGNSA. The sequences come from blood, collected at baseline. This clonotype originated in a person aged 25 to 80 with non-small cell lung cancer. This chain joins TRBV7-2 and TRBJ1-5; D uncertain. In DNA form, the CDR3 reads TGTGCCAGCAGCAACACAGTCATGGGTCAGCCCCAGCATTTT. Its protein product is CASSNTVMGQPQHF.